A single sample is the source of the 10 T cell receptor beta chains below, sequenced in a study of tissue T cells after allogeneic stem cell transplantation (dated by TCRdb to the early 2020s). To prepare the library, the immunoSEQ multiplex PCR assay was applied. TCRdb carries this immuneACCESS record with in-frame sequences only. Its versions omit some clonotypes, under half of them owing to an unresolved V gene in the studies checked, with the rest unexplained. Here the sample has some 2,500 clones; less than 75% occur a single time. The ten largest make up approximately 15% of the sample. Read against the paper, the sample's time point label means: human tissue collected at research (rapid) autopsy. Over an approximately 3-year period, a research-autopsy study prospectively enrolled under ten adult allo-HCT recipients who had steroid-refractory GVHD. The sample in question was colon tissue, obtained at autopsy. The receptor source for this set is an older male patient with steroid-refractory graft-versus-host disease after an allogeneic stem cell transplant. After a transplant, not all T cells may be the patient's own; some may come from the graft donor.

This chain uses TRBV6-4 with TRBJ2-2, with unresolved D. The CDR3 is made up of 17 amino acids. V was shortened by 0 bases and J by 0 bases, with 11 bases between the two germline ends. Per the germline V gene, CDR1 is MRHNA and CDR2 is SNTAGT. CDR3: CASSDSTWDPNTGELFF. For the CDR3, the DNA is TGTGCCAGCAGTGACTCGACTTGGGATCCGAACACCGGGGAGCTGTTTTTT.

This chain links TRBV7-9 with TRBJ2-1; maybe TRBD2 (5 bases). V gave up 5 bases and J gave up 8 bases, with 13 bases separating them. The germline gives CDR1 SEHNR, CDR2 FQNEAQ (reference sequence). The CDR3 extends over 13 amino acids. In DNA form, the CDR3 reads TGTGCCAGCAGCCCACCGGGGAACGATGAGCAGTTCTTC. The encoded protein is CASSPPGNDEQFF.

This rearrangement joins TRBV11-2 to TRBJ1-5; D remains unclear. The germline V gene encodes CDR1 SGHAT and CDR2 FQNNGV. The V gene lost 4 bases and the J gene lost 1 base, with 5 bases spanning the gap. The CDR3 has 13 amino acids. The CDR3 sequence: CASSYQSNQPQHF. The DNA of the CDR3 is TGTGCCAGCAGCTACCAGAGCAATCAGCCCCAGCATTTT.

The CDR3 nucleotides read TGTGCCTGGAGTGTAATTAGGGGGTACTATGGCTACACCTTC. This translates into CAWSVIRGYYGYTF. The V call is TRBV30, the J call TRBJ1-2, with a weak D call TRBD1 (6 bases). CDR3 size: 14 residues. V dropped 0 bases and J dropped 3 bases, with 11 bases sitting between them. Looked up from germline, CDR1 is GTSNPN and CDR2 is SVGIG (reference sequence). Looking up the rest from reference TRBV30 and TRBJ1-2 gives the full variable domain: SQTIHQWPATLVQPVGSPLSLECTVEGTSNPNLYWYRQAAGRGLQLLFYSVGIGQISSEVPQNLSASRPQDRQFILSSKKLLLSDSGFYLCAWSVIRGYYGYTFGSGTRLTVV.

The chain joins TRBV7-2 to TRBJ1-4, with D unclear. CDR3 size: 16 residues. The germline CDR1 and CDR2 sequences are SGHTA and FQGNSA. V was pared by 1 base and J by 10 bases, with 19 bases between. The CDR3 protein is CASSLDRAMGDGKLFF. CDR3 bases: TGTGCCAGCAGCTTAGATCGCGCCATGGGAGACGGAAAACTGTTTTTT.

The genes are TRBV28 and TRBJ1-4, with D perhaps TRBD1 (6 bases). V was shortened by 3 bases and J by 6 bases, with 11 bases between the two germline ends. This CDR3 comprises 14 residues. Germline V gives CDR1 MDHEN, CDR2 SYDVKM. CDR3 DNA sequence: TGTGCCAGCAGTTTGAGGGGGGCGGATGAAAAACTGTTTTTT. Its translation is CASSLRGADEKLFF.

This chain joins TRBV7-6 and TRBJ2-7; 8 bases are a match to TRBD1. This CDR3 spans 16 amino acids. After removal of 2 bases from V and 3 bases from J, the junction contained 9 bases not matched to a gene. Per the germline V gene, CDR1 is SGHVS and CDR2 is FNYEAQ. The DNA of the CDR3 is TGTGCCAGCAGCTTACAGCAGGGGGCATACAACTACGAGCAGTACTTC. Its protein product is CASSLQQGAYNYEQYF. Looking up the rest from reference TRBV7-6 and TRBJ2-7 gives the full variable domain: GAGVSQSPRYKVTKRGQDVALRCDPISGHVSLYWYRQALGQGPEFLTYFNYEAQQDKSGLPNDRFSAERPEGSISTLTIQRTEQRDSAMYRCASSLQQGAYNYEQYFGPGTRLTVT.

Only a few counts were recorded for this clone. This rearrangement joins TRBV7-3 to TRBJ2-3; D remains ambiguous. Trimming removed 2 bases at V and 6 bases at J, with 9 bases between. This CDR3 comprises 13 residues. The germline V gene encodes CDR1 SGHTA and CDR2 FQGTGA. The CDR3 region is CASSLGLGDTQYF. DNA for the CDR3: TGTGCCAGCAGCTTAGGTTTAGGTGATACGCAGTATTTT.

This clone is categorized as large. V is TRBV3-1 (or the pseudogene TRBV3-2) and J is TRBJ1-6; a weak D match, TRBD1 (5 bases). CDR3 length: 17 amino acids. With 4 bases removed from V and 9 bases from J, the gap between germline ends came to 22 bases. Looked up from germline, CDR1 is LGHDT and CDR2 is YNNKEL (reference sequence). CDR3: CASSPSLTGTGTSPLHF. CDR3 nucleotide sequence: TGTGCCAGCAGCCCTAGTTTAACCGGGACGGGAACTTCACCCCTCCACTTT.

The chain has TRBV5-1 and TRBJ2-1, with TRBD2 identical over 8 bases. CDR3 length equals 16 residues. The germline gives CDR1 SGHRS, CDR2 YFSETQ. The V segment lost 4 bases and the J segment 4 bases; nucleotides outside the gene matches: 10. The CDR3 sequence is CASSPGILAVYNEQFF. As DNA, the CDR3 is TGCGCCAGCAGCCCCGGGATACTAGCGGTGTACAATGAGCAGTTCTTC.